These 6 T cell receptor beta chains share one sample of origin, sequenced in a study of blood T cell repertoires in COVID-19. The data were produced by immunoSEQ multiplex PCR, yet TCRdb's version contains in-frame clones alone and is incomplete. The table lists about 400,000 clones, approximately 87% of them singletons. The source material was PBMCs or T cells enriched from blood (not recorded which). These receptors originate from a woman aged 25 to 39 with acute COVID-19.

As regards this clone: The sample holds other DNA sequences that translate to the same CDR3. The chain is built from TRBV27 and TRBJ1-1; unclear D gene. In germline, CDR1 is MNHEY, CDR2 SMNVEV (reference sequence). Deletions cut 3 bases from V and 1 base from J, with 6 bases between. This CDR3 contains 13 residues. This CDR3 reads CASSFSGNTEAFF. CDR3 bases: TGTGCCAGCAGTTTCTCCGGGAACACTGAAGCTTTCTTT.

The V and J genes are TRBV7-3 and TRBJ2-2; D uncertain. V shed 4 bases and J shed 2 bases, with 5 bases lying between them. The CDR3 spans 13 residues. Germline loops: CDR1 SGHTA, CDR2 FQGTGA. CDR3 protein: CASSSHNTGELFF. Written as DNA, the CDR3 is TGTGCCAGCAGCTCACACAACACCGGGGAGCTGTTTTTT.

This CDR3 reads CASSPRPWTGVLQPQHF. CDR3 nucleotide sequence: TGTGCCAGCAGCCCCAGACCTTGGACAGGGGTTCTACAGCCCCAGCATTTT. The chain has TRBV21-1 and TRBJ1-5; the table calls TRBD1, which could not be checked here. TRBV21-1 is recorded as a pseudogene. This CDR3 is 17 amino acids long.

CDR3 residues: CASTGVDTEAFF. CDR3 DNA sequence: TGTGCCAGCACAGGGGTGGACACTGAAGCTTTCTTT. J is TRBJ1-1 and V is TRBV25-1; possible D gene TRBD1, 6 bases. The germline V and J ends were trimmed by 7 bases and 3 bases, with 9 bases remaining between them. CDR3 size: 12 residues. Germline V lookup: CDR1 MGHDK, CDR2 SYGVNS.

This sequence joins TRBV6-4 and TRBJ2-1; 14 bases agree with TRBD2. The CDR3 sequence is 14 residues long. The germline gives CDR1 MRHNA, CDR2 SNTAGT. V lost 8 bases to trimming and J lost 6 bases; unmatched junction nucleotides: 3. The CDR3 region has the DNA TGTGCCAGCCGACTAGCGGGGGGGCCCAATGAGCAGTTCTTC. This gives the protein CASRLAGGPNEQFF.

This clone was recorded only once. The V call is TRBV3-1 (or the pseudogene TRBV3-2), the J call TRBJ2-1; 7 bases map to TRBD1. The length of the CDR3 is 16 residues. In germline, CDR1 is LGHDT, CDR2 YNNKEL (reference sequence). J gave up 2 bases and V 6 bases, and 10 bases lay outside the gene matches. The CDR3 reads CASSLQGTLAYNEQFF. The CDR3 coding sequence is TGTGCCAGCAGTCTACAGGGGACCTTAGCCTACAATGAGCAGTTCTTC.